This T cell receptor beta chain was recovered during a study of cytomegalovirus exposure and HLA in healthy donors. Broader study findings: In a later analysis, a missense DCLRE1C variant was linked to TCR beta V- and J-gene trimming.

Trimming removed 4 bases at V and 0 bases at J, with 16 bases between. Germline V CDR1 and CDR2: GTSNPN, SVGIG (reference sequence). The CDR3 runs to 15 residues. Primers: 60 Vbeta forward and 13 Jbeta reverse. Using immunoSEQ multiplex PCR, the repertoire was profiled, and TCRdb retains in-frame clones only, with some absent. The sample has 100,000 to 150,000 clones; around 80% are singletons. Points on this clone: Its target is unknown.

The rearrangement links TRBV30 to TRBJ2-7, with TRBD2 as a possible D gene (6 bases). Specimen: PBMCs. This receptor was taken from a woman aged 30 to 39 in good health and CMV-seronegative. The CDR3 loop is CAWTKGLLSSYEQYF. Here the CDR3 DNA reads TGTGCCTGGACAAAGGGACTCCTCAGCTCCTACGAGCAGTACTTC.